This T cell receptor beta chain stems from a study of a mutant IDH1 vaccine in newly diagnosed glioma. About the study: Treated patients had a mean age of about 40 years and a 62.5% male, around 40% female split.

The study's findings and limits: Immune responses arising from the vaccine appeared in more than 90% of patients.

Sequenced by immunoSEQ multiplex PCR; TCRdb stores in-frame clones only, minus some. The sample lists tens of thousands of clones, 78% occurring once. As for time point: week 23, last vaccination. Doses of 300 ug of mutant IDH1 20-mer peptide were given with topical imiquimod. The astrocytomas were IDH1-mutant, ATRX-negative, and WHO grade 3 or 4. This CDR3 has 13 residues. Germline CDR1 reads GTSNPN; CDR2 reads SVGIG (reference sequence). V dropped 3 bases and J dropped 4; count of bases not matched to a gene: 0. Points on this clone: The antigen remains unidentified.

The chain links TRBV30 to TRBJ2-1, with 10 bases lining up with TRBD2. The receptor was isolated from a middle-aged woman with glioma. Some clones in this sample may be carry-over from other donors' samples. The sample in question was PBMCs, obtained from a glioma patient whose treatment included an IDH1 peptide vaccine. CDR3 protein: CAWRTSGYNEQFF. The DNA for the CDR3 is TGTGCCTGGAGGACTAGCGGGTACAATGAGCAGTTCTTC.